This T cell receptor (beta chain) was sequenced during a study of cytomegalovirus exposure and HLA in healthy donors. Turning to the study itself: Tens of millions of unique TCR sequences came from HLA-typed donors in an early release.

The primer mix had 60 Vbeta and 13 Jbeta primers. Only in-frame clones appear in the TCRdb table, and some are missing; sequencing was by immunoSEQ multiplex PCR. The data show about 120,000 clones, about three quarters seen once. Germline V gene lookup returns CDR1 WNHNN and CDR2 SYGVQD (reference sequence). V was clipped by 4 bases and J by 4 bases, with 18 bases between them. The CDR3 consists of 16 residues. This receptor was identified in a man in his sixties in good health and CMV-seropositive. Sequencing was performed on PBMCs. This chain connects TRBV10-1 to TRBJ2-3, with a weak D call TRBD1 (5 bases). The CDR3 bases are TGCGCCAGCAGTGGAGCCCCAGGGAAGGGGCCAGATACGCAGTATTTT. It is translated as CASSGAPGKGPDTQYF.